Listed below are T cell receptor beta chains from one sample, sequenced in a study of blood T cells in healthy people across ages. TCRdb reanalysed the 5' RACE reads using MiXCR and keeps one entry per CDR3 protein. The repertoire holds roughly 800,000 distinct CDR3 sequences, with roughly 25% as singletons. These records were also assigned to another study, of T cells of mothers and their children.

The sequenced material came from blood. The receptors stem from a boy between 10 and 17 years old in good health. Each CDR3 is given with its conserved first and last residue. Fields, in order: V gene, D gene, J gene, clone size, CDR3 DNA, CDR3 protein. A D gene is named only where the DNA matches it firmly. Clone size is stated in some rows and not others, as once, few, many or a class when expanded.

>TRBV4-3|.|TRBJ2-5|.
TGCGCCAGCAGCCAAGGGACACAGCAAGAGACCCAGTACTTC
CASSQGTQQETQYF
>TRBV6-5|TRBD1|TRBJ1-5|.
TGTGCCAGCAGCTGGGACAGACAGCAGCCCCAGCATTTT
CASSWDRQQPQHF
>TRBV7-2|.|TRBJ2-2|.
TGTGCCAGCAGATCCAACAGGGGCGGGAACGGGGAGCTGTTTTTT
CASRSNRGGNGELFF
>TRBV4-1|TRBD1|TRBJ1-2|.
TGCGCCAGCAGCCACCTACAGGGGAATAACAATGGCTACACCTTC
CASSHLQGNNNGYTF
>TRBV7-2|.|TRBJ1-5|few
TGTGCCAGCAGCTTAGTAGGATATAGCAATCAGCCCCAGCATTTT
CASSLVGYSNQPQHF
>TRBV6-2/TRBV6-3|.|TRBJ1-2|.
TGTGCCAGCAGTCTATGGGACATCTCTAACTATGGCTACACCTTC
CASSLWDISNYGYTF
>TRBV4-3|.|TRBJ2-1|.
TGCGCCAACAGCCAAACTCAGGGTTACAATGAGCAGTTCTTC
CANSQTQGYNEQFF
>TRBV6-6|TRBD1|TRBJ2-5|.
TGTGCCAGCACAGGACAGGGGGGAAGAGAGACCCAGTACTTC
CASTGQGGRETQYF
>TRBV7-2|.|TRBJ2-3|.
TGTGCCAGCAGCTTAGTTAGCCAGGTCACCACAGATACGCAGTATTTT
CASSLVSQVTTDTQYF
>TRBV27|TRBD2|TRBJ2-5|few
TGTGCCAGCAGAGGACTAGCGGGAAGCCAAGAGACCCAGTACTTC
CASRGLAGSQETQYF
>TRBV28|.|TRBJ1-1|few
TGTGCCAGTAGAGACACAGGTTCGAACACTGAAGCTTTCTTT
CASRDTGSNTEAFF
>TRBV25-1|TRBD2|TRBJ2-5|.
TGTGCCAGCAGTGAATGGGGAGCGGGGGCCGAGACCCAGTACTTC
CASSEWGAGAETQYF
>TRBV7-2|.|TRBJ2-1|.
TGTGCCAGCAGCTCGCCGGGACGGCACGCAGGAGAGCAGTTCTTC
CASSSPGRHAGEQFF
>TRBV18|.|TRBJ2-3|.
TGTGCCAGCTCACCGTGGGGCGGGACGGCTAGCACAGATACGCAGTATTTT
CASSPWGGTASTDTQYF
>TRBV4-2|.|TRBJ2-7|.
TGTGCCAGCAGCCAAGAAGCGGCAGTAAACTCCTACGAGCAGTACTTC
CASSQEAAVNSYEQYF
>TRBV4-1|.|TRBJ1-4|few
TGCGCCAGCAGCCAAGAAACGGGATGGGGACAAGTACTGTCTTTT
CASSQETGWGQVLSF
>TRBV28|TRBD2|TRBJ2-3|few
TGTGCCAGCAGTGAGCGGGGGGCAGATACGCAGTATTTT
CASSERGADTQYF
>TRBV20-1|TRBD2|TRBJ2-7|few
TGCAGTGCTAAGGGACTAGCGGATTACGAGCAGTACTTC
CSAKGLADYEQYF
>TRBV25-1|.|TRBJ1-1|.
TGTGCCAGCAGTCGGAAGGCTGAAGCTTTCTTT
CASSRKAEAFF
>TRBV10-3|.|TRBJ1-2|few
TGTGCCATCAGCCAAGGTCCGCTTGGAGATGGCTACACCTTC
CAISQGPLGDGYTF
>TRBV6-5|.|TRBJ2-5|.
TGTGCCAGCAGTTACTCCAGGGGACATGCACAAGAGACCCAGTACTTC
CASSYSRGHAQETQYF
>TRBV2|TRBD2|TRBJ2-3|once
TGTGCCAGCACCCTGACTAGCGGGGGTACCTCGGATACGCAGTATTTT
CASTLTSGGTSDTQYF
>TRBV20-1|TRBD1|TRBJ2-7|.
TGCAGTGCTAGGGCCGGGACAGGGATCGACGAGCAGTACTTC
CSARAGTGIDEQYF
>TRBV6-4|.|TRBJ1-5|few
TGTGCCAGCAGTGCCCCCCGTGACACCTTGACTCATCAGCCCCAGCATTTT
CASSAPRDTLTHQPQHF
>TRBV7-6|.|TRBJ1-1|few
TGTGCCAGCAGCTTGTTGACGGTAGACTTAAACACTGAAGCTTTCTTT
CASSLLTVDLNTEAFF
>TRBV7-9|.|TRBJ2-7|few
TGTGCCAGCAGCTTAGTTTGGCAAGAAGCAAGACTTTACGAGCAGTACTTC
CASSLVWQEARLYEQYF
>TRBV6-2/TRBV6-3|.|TRBJ2-7|.
TGTGCCAGCAGTTACTCGCCTAGCGCCTACTACGAGCAGTACTTC
CASSYSPSAYYEQYF
>TRBV27|.|TRBJ2-1|few
TGTGCCAGCAGCCGGGGAACCCGACCTTCAGATCGGTTTAATGAGCAGTTCTTC
CASSRGTRPSDRFNEQFF
>TRBV20-1|.|TRBJ2-7|few
TGCAGTGCTCCTTACCCCGGGAGCTATTCCTACGAGCAGTACTTC
CSAPYPGSYSYEQYF
>TRBV28|.|TRBJ2-5|few
TGTGCCAGCAGTCCATTCCGGGCGAGGGACCAAGAGACCCAGTACTTC
CASSPFRARDQETQYF
>TRBV4-3|.|TRBJ2-7|few
TGCGCCAGCAGCCAAGAGAACCCCGGCTACGAGCAGTACTTC
CASSQENPGYEQYF
>TRBV6-2/TRBV6-3|TRBD1|TRBJ1-2|.
TGTGCCAGCAGTCGACAGGGTTTCTCGCATGGCTACACCTTC
CASSRQGFSHGYTF